Included here is one T cell receptor (beta chain) sequence, with context. Other DNA sequences in the same sample also yield this CDR3. Profiling relied on immunoSEQ multiplex PCR, and the TCRdb table lists in-frame clones only, not all of them. The table lists 150,000 to 200,000 clones, about 80% of them singletons. The data are from a study of cytomegalovirus exposure and HLA in healthy donors. The CDR3 length is 14 residues. Per germline, CDR1 MGHRA and CDR2 YSYEKL. V dropped 0 bases and J dropped 2 bases, with 7 bases sitting between them. The rearrangement joins TRBV4-1 to TRBJ2-5; D is possibly TRBD1 (5 bases). This TCR was recovered from a woman aged 18-30 years in good health and CMV-seropositive. The sample consisted of PBMCs. The CDR3 loop is CASSQDPGQETQYF. In nucleotides, the CDR3 is TGCGCCAGCAGCCAAGACCCAGGGCAAGAGACCCAGTACTTC.